This TCR beta chain originates from a study of OX40 agonist ivuxolimab in advanced cancers. About the full investigation: Ivuxolimab was a fully human IgG2 agonistic monoclonal antibody targeting the costimulatory receptor OX40 (CD134). Intravenous ivuxolimab was administered to patients every 2 weeks at six dose levels: 0.01, 0.1, 0.3, 1.5, 3 and 10 mg/kg. Among the approximately 50 dose-escalation patients, some 20 had hepatocellular carcinoma, some 15 melanoma, 9 renal cell carcinoma and 9 head and neck cancer. In the dose-escalation cohort, around four fifths of patients were male, and the mean age was approximately 60 years with a range of about 20 to 79. Prior anti-PD-1, anti-PD-L1 or anti-CTLA-4 therapy was permitted, and approximately 40% of dose-escalation patients had received checkpoint inhibitors. Partial responses occurred in three dose-escalation patients: two with cutaneous melanoma and one with hepatocellular carcinoma. The purpose of peripheral TCRbeta sequencing was to test whether ivuxolimab changed TCR sequence diversity and led to clonal T-cell expansion. The paper describes the monotherapy dose-escalation part (N of about 55 patients) of the phase I trial of ivuxolimab. General findings and caveats noted by the study authors: In partial responders in the 0.1-3.0 mg/kg groups, normalized peripheral clonal expansion was found to be among the lowest, especially among CD8+ T cells. Clonal expansion of both CD4+ and CD8+ blood T cells was observed from baseline to week 6 at doses 0.1 to 3.0 mg/kg. On average, CD8+ T cells showed more expanded clones than CD4+ T cells after ivuxolimab. The antigen specificity of the peripheral T cells that underwent clonal expansion was not determined. Low levels of normalized T-cell clonal expansion were also seen in some patients who did not respond.

V and J are truncated by 0 bases and 7 bases respectively, leaving an intervening sequence of 6 bases. From its cysteine to its phenylalanine, the CDR3 spans 13 amino acids. The retained sequence is limited to the CDR3, 39 bases, with the frame set at the first base. The germline V gene (reference sequence) sets CDR1 to MNHEY and CDR2 to SMNVEV. For sequencing of the TCRbeta CDR3 region, genomic DNA was extracted from the sorted cells. The immunoSEQ Assay was used to sequence the TCRbeta CDR3 regions. This immuneACCESS table, as held by TCRdb, lists in-frame sequences with V and J called but not all clones. Of the missing ones, under half trace to an unresolved V gene in checked studies; the others have no known cause. In all, the sample holds tens of thousands of clones, and roughly 94% of those were seen once. The biggest ten clones account for approximately 11% of the sample. The trial excluded patients who had a history of autoimmune disease or were on systemic immunosuppression. Peripheral blood for TCR sequencing was collected from all dose cohorts at baseline, on cycle 4 day 1, and on cycle 7 day 1. The samples were drawn from a first-in-human, open-label, multicenter phase I dose-escalation trial of ivuxolimab. The trial enrolled adults with locally advanced or metastatic head and neck squamous cell, hepatocellular, melanoma or renal cell carcinoma. CD4+ and CD8+ T cells were sorted separately from peripheral blood before TCR sequencing.

Notes on this clone: Its cognate antigen has yet to be identified. No per-base quality is available; no much larger clone lies one base away.

Sample: CD4+ or CD8+ T cells sorted from blood, taken in a trial of the OX40 agonist ivuxolimab. The rearranged chain carries TRBV27 and TRBJ1-4, with the D segment identity uncertain. This clonotype was obtained from an adult with an advanced solid tumor such as melanoma, head and neck, liver or kidney cancer. DNA sequence: TGTGCCAGCAGTTTATCGTCGAGTGAAAAACTGTTTTTT. Its translation reads: CASSLSSSEKLFF.